This T cell receptor beta chain emerged from a study of cytomegalovirus exposure and HLA in healthy donors. Across the whole study: Earlier sequencing of some 180 million T cells yielded roughly 100 million unique TCR beta sequences. Study-level results: In an earlier analysis, productive rearrangement rates for most beta V segments clustered near 87% or 30%. The authors enumerated over 150 TCR beta chains as linked to cytomegalovirus. Later examination showed HLA-associated TCR beta chains had greater clonal expansion than equally common others.

Primers: 60 Vbeta forward and 13 Jbeta reverse. Repertoires were generated with immunoSEQ multiplex PCR, while TCRdb's copy carries only in-frame clones and drops some. This sample yields around 160,000 clones, of which about 79% are seen a single time; over 12% belongs to the top ten. As regards this clone: What it recognizes is unknown.

The clonotype was recovered from a middle-aged man in good health and CMV-seropositive. The source material was PBMCs.

Here the CDR3 reads CASNEHRHQPQHF. The CDR3 region has the DNA TGTGCCAGCAATGAACACAGACATCAGCCCCAGCATTTT. The J gene is TRBJ1-5, the V gene TRBV6-5; no clear D gene. The V gene lost 7 bases and the J gene lost 5 bases, with 12 bases spanning the gap. This CDR3 has 13 residues. The germline V gene encodes CDR1 MNHEY and CDR2 SVGAGI.